This passage covers 24 T cell receptor beta chains from one sample sequenced in a study of glioma-infiltrating T cells after dendritic cell vaccination. TCRdb's copy holds only in-frame clones and misses some; the assay was immunoSEQ multiplex PCR. The repertoire has some 100,000 clones, approximately 87% of them found once; the top ten carry around 2.9%. The material was blood, obtained before dendritic cell vaccination. The receptors shown here come from a human donor with glioblastoma.

This clone was detected a few times. The gene calls are TRBV7-8 and TRBJ2-7, with a tentative D call TRBD2 (7 bases). The germline gives CDR1 SGHVS, CDR2 FQNEAQ. The CDR3 has 14 residues. V was shortened by 0 bases and J by 4 bases, with 10 bases between the two germline ends. The CDR3 sequence: CASSLAGGAYEQYF. For the CDR3, the DNA is TGTGCCAGCAGCTTAGCGGGGGGGGCGTACGAGCAGTACTTC.

The chain joins TRBV7-2 to TRBJ2-7; D remains ambiguous. With 5 bases removed from V and 2 bases from J, the gap between germline ends came to 7 bases. Germline loops: CDR1 SGHTA, CDR2 FQGNSA. The CDR3 is 12 amino acids. DNA for the CDR3: TGTGCCAGCAGCCCCTCGGCCTACGAGCAGTACTTC. It specifies CASSPSAYEQYF.

V gene TRBV4-1 combines with J gene TRBJ1-4; D not resolved. CDR3 length: 12 amino acids. V gave up 6 bases and J gave up 8 bases, with 10 bases separating them. Looked up from germline, CDR1 is MGHRA and CDR2 is YSYEKL. CDR3 nucleotides: TGCGCCAGCAGTCGGAGAGGGGAAAAACTGTTTTTT. It encodes CASSRRGEKLFF.

The rearrangement links TRBV2 to TRBJ1-2, with D maybe TRBD1 (5 bases). The CDR3 extends over 14 amino acids. V lost 4 bases and J 8 bases, leaving 17 bases between the germline ends. Germline V gene data show CDR1 as SNHLY and CDR2 as FYNNEI. The CDR3 loop is CASSAPLDSHGYTF. CDR3 DNA sequence: TGTGCCAGCAGTGCCCCGCTCGACAGCCACGGCTACACCTTC.

This chain links TRBV21-1 with TRBJ1-2. TRBV21-1 is marked as a pseudogene. CDR3 length: 18 residues. The CDR3 protein is CASSKRGVDTTGLDGYTF. CDR3 DNA sequence: TGTGCCAGCAGCAAACGGGGGGTAGATACGACAGGTTTAGATGGCTACACCTTC.

The genes are TRBV28 and TRBJ2-3, with 9 bases aligning to TRBD2. CDR1 and CDR2 (germline): MDHEN, SYDVKM. This CDR3 region has 14 residues. V lost 3 bases and J lost 6; bases outside the gene matches: 4. The CDR3 is CASSFVSGSDTQYF. As DNA, the CDR3 is TGTGCCAGCAGTTTCGTTAGCGGGAGTGATACGCAGTATTTT.

In its sample, this clone was seen once. The chain recombines TRBV18 with TRBJ1-4; 8 bases line up with TRBD1. The germline gives CDR1 KGHSH, CDR2 LQKENI. This CDR3 is built from 15 residues. J lost 4 bases, V lost 3 bases, and 4 bases had no gene match. The CDR3 region is CASSPQGAGNEKLFF. The CDR3 bases are TGTGCCAGCTCACCCCAGGGGGCCGGTAATGAAAAACTGTTTTTT.

The J gene is TRBJ2-7, the V gene TRBV27; D may be TRBD1 (5 bases). Germline V lookup: CDR1 MNHEY, CDR2 SMNVEV (reference sequence). The germline V and J ends were trimmed by 6 bases and 5 bases, with 14 bases remaining between them. The CDR3 contains 13 residues. The CDR3 loop reads CASRHTGFHEQYF. The CDR3 region has the DNA TGTGCCAGCAGACATACAGGTTTCCACGAGCAGTACTTC.

The chain recombines TRBV7-9 with TRBJ2-4; D uncertain. Trimming removed 2 bases at V and 3 bases at J, with 8 bases between. CDR3 length: 14 amino acids. The germline CDR1 and CDR2 sequences are SEHNR and FQNEAQ (reference sequence). This chain's CDR3 is CASSLPGGKNIQYF. The CDR3, as DNA: TGTGCCAGCAGCTTACCTGGCGGCAAAAACATTCAGTACTTC.

Only a few counts were recorded for this clone. The chain couples TRBV4-2 to TRBJ2-1; 11 positions agree with TRBD2. Trimming at V came to 4 bases and at J to 2 bases, leaving 4 bases not matched to a gene. The germline V gene has CDR1 LGHNA and CDR2 YNFKEQ. This CDR3 comprises 16 residues. CDR3 protein: CASSRVAGGPYNEQFF. The CDR3 nucleotides read TGTGCCAGCAGCCGAGTAGCGGGAGGGCCCTACAATGAGCAGTTCTTC.

The J gene is TRBJ2-3, the V gene TRBV6-1; TRBD2 might be the D (6 bases). V lost 6 bases to trimming and J lost 0 bases, with 10 bases between them. The germline V gene has CDR1 MNHNS and CDR2 SASEGT. The CDR3 consists of 14 residues. CDR3: CASRRGGSTDTQYF. The CDR3 region has the DNA TGTGCCAGCAGGAGAGGAGGGAGCACAGATACGCAGTATTTT.

For the CDR3, the DNA is TGTGCCAGCAGCCCTTTGTCAGGAGATACGCAGTATTTT. It translates to CASSPLSGDTQYF. The chain has TRBV6-4 and TRBJ2-3; D is unresolved. This CDR3 is 13 amino acids long. The germline gives CDR1 MRHNA, CDR2 SNTAGT. The V gene lost 6 bases and the J gene lost 5 bases, with 12 bases spanning the gap.

V and J are TRBV9 and TRBJ1-1; D not certain. Trimming stripped 0 bases from V and 4 bases from J, with 10 bases between. CDR3 length equals 14 residues. The germline V gene encodes CDR1 SGDLS and CDR2 YYNGEE. Here the CDR3 DNA reads TGTGCCAGCAGCGTAGGCCTGCGAGGCACTGAAGCTTTCTTT. Amino acids: CASSVGLRGTEAFF.

J is TRBJ1-2 and V is TRBV4-1; unclear D gene. Germline lookup yields CDR1 MGHRA and CDR2 YSYEKL. Deletions cut 0 bases from V and 5 bases from J, with 10 bases between. This CDR3 contains 14 residues. Here the CDR3 reads CASSQDATPYGYTF. CDR3 DNA: TGCGCCAGCAGCCAAGATGCGACACCTTATGGCTACACCTTC.

The genes are TRBV10-3 and TRBJ2-3; D is uncertain. The CDR3 totals 13 residues. Germline V gene sequence: CDR1 ENHRY, CDR2 SYGVKD. Trimming left V 3 bases short and J 2 bases short, with 6 bases between. CDR3 protein: CAISEQTTDTQYF. DNA of the CDR3: TGTGCCATCAGTGAACAGACCACAGATACGCAGTATTTT.

The rearrangement joins TRBV27 to TRBJ2-7, with TRBD1 matching 9 bases. Germline lookup yields CDR1 MNHEY and CDR2 SMNVEV (reference sequence). Trimming removed 6 bases from V and 9 bases from J; junction bases left unmatched: 9. This CDR3 has 13 residues. The CDR3 DNA is TGTGCCAGCAGGTACACAGGGGGCCGGGGGCAGTACTTC. Amino acids: CASRYTGGRGQYF.

The sample holds one count of this clone. The V gene is TRBV11-2, the J gene TRBJ1-2; no firm D call. The CDR3 runs to 14 residues. With 1 base removed from V and 8 bases from J, the gap between germline ends came to 14 bases. From germline, CDR1 is SGHAT and CDR2 FQNNGV. The CDR3 DNA sequence: TGTGCCAGCAGCTTAGGACGGAGGATGGGGGGCTACACCTTC. Residues: CASSLGRRMGGYTF.

V and J are TRBV5-1 and TRBJ2-7; 9 nucleotides line up with TRBD1. CDR1 and CDR2 (germline): SGHRS, YFSETQ. The CDR3 covers 16 residues. V lost 4 bases, J lost 0 bases, and 8 bases stayed unmatched. CDR3 bases: TGCGCCAGCAGCACGATTCCGGGACAGGGCTCCTACGAGCAGTACTTC. Protein sequence: CASSTIPGQGSYEQYF.

The chain combines TRBV7-9 with TRBJ1-2, with TRBD1 matching 8 bases. With V trimmed by 1 base and J by 8 bases, 3 bases remained unmatched. Germline V gene sequence: CDR1 SEHNR, CDR2 FQNEAQ (reference sequence). The CDR3 covers 13 residues. CDR3 amino acids: CASSLVWDRGYTF. The CDR3 DNA is TGTGCCAGCAGCTTAGTGTGGGACAGGGGCTACACCTTC.

This clone appeared a few times. The chain has TRBV28 and TRBJ1-6; no clear D. V was shortened by 3 bases and J by 10 bases, with 13 bases between the two germline ends. The germline gives CDR1 MDHEN, CDR2 SYDVKM. The CDR3 runs 14 residues. In DNA, the CDR3 is TGTGCCAGCAGTTTTCGACAACCTTGGTCACCCCTCCACTTT. It codes for CASSFRQPWSPLHF.

This sequence joins TRBV19 and TRBJ2-5; 7 nucleotides match TRBD1. This CDR3 has 15 amino acids. Germline V gene data show CDR1 as LNHDA and CDR2 as SQIVND (reference sequence). The trim removed 5 bases at V and 5 bases at J, leaving 11 bases unmatched. DNA for the CDR3: TGTGCCAGTAGTGTCGGACAGGCCAATGCGGAGACCCAGTACTTC. Translating it yields CASSVGQANAETQYF. Full variable domain (missing parts from reference TRBV19 and TRBJ2-5): DGGITQSPKYLFRKEGQNVTLSCEQNLNHDAMYWYRQDPGQGLRLIYYSQIVNDFQKGDIAEGYSVSREKKESFPLTVTSAQKNPTAFYLCASSVGQANAETQYFGPGTRLLVL.

The chain employs TRBV10-3 and TRBJ2-7; 11 bases match TRBD2. The CDR3 has 16 amino acids. Germline trimming cut 4 bases from V and 1 base from J; bases unmatched to any gene: 6. Germline V CDR1 and CDR2: ENHRY, SYGVKD. This CDR3 reads CAISALVAGGSYEQYF. In nucleotides, the CDR3 is TGTGCCATCAGTGCCCTAGTAGCGGGAGGGTCCTACGAGCAGTACTTC.

The chain carries TRBV28 and TRBJ1-2; D may be TRBD1 (6 bases). Germline lookup yields CDR1 MDHEN and CDR2 SYDVKM. This CDR3 spans 15 amino acids. Trimming removed 3 bases at V and 4 bases at J, with 15 bases between. CDR3 sequence: CASSFQGRAFYGYTF. In DNA form, the CDR3 reads TGTGCCAGCAGTTTTCAGGGGCGAGCATTCTATGGCTACACCTTC.

The sample holds one count of this clone. V and J are TRBV5-1 and TRBJ1-2; 8 nucleotides agree with TRBD1. V lost 0 bases to trimming and J lost 7 bases; unmatched junction nucleotides: 8. The CDR3 has 15 amino acids. Germline lookup yields CDR1 SGHRS and CDR2 YFSETQ. The CDR3 region is CASSLGQGALSGYTF. Here the CDR3 DNA reads TGCGCCAGCAGCTTGGGTCAGGGGGCGCTTAGTGGCTACACCTTC.